These 20 T cell receptor beta chains came from one sample sequenced in a study of radiation and T cells in renal cell carcinoma. As for time point: blood 4 weeks post-SBRT, at nephrectomy. Treatment: 15 Gy SBRT to primary tumor, nephrectomy 4 weeks later. Clones were sequenced by immunoSEQ multiplex PCR, and TCRdb holds only the in-frame ones, with some missing. The sample holds around 100,000 clones, around 83% seen once. Here the sequenced sample was blood, taken from a patient whose treatment included radiotherapy and nephrectomy. These receptors came from a man in his 60s with renal cell carcinoma.

The chain employs TRBV2 and TRBJ2-7; 8 bases line up with TRBD2. The V gene's germline CDR1 is SNHLY and CDR2 FYNNEI. This CDR3 has 16 residues. V lost 4 bases, J lost 6 bases, and 14 bases stayed unmatched. The CDR3 here is CASSAGTSLYLGEQYF. For the CDR3, the DNA is TGTGCCAGCAGTGCCGGGACTAGTCTATATCTAGGCGAGCAGTACTTC.

This clone was recorded many times. The chain recombines TRBV19 with TRBJ1-1; the D is unclear. The CDR3 length is 12 residues. The germline V and J ends were trimmed by 1 base and 7 bases, with 7 bases remaining between them. CDR1 and CDR2 (germline): LNHDA, SQIVND (reference sequence). CDR3 residues: CASSIAGSEAFF. The CDR3 DNA is TGTGCCAGTAGTATAGCGGGCAGTGAAGCTTTCTTT.

This chain joins TRBV6-5 and TRBJ2-7; TRBD2 matches at 9 bases. The CDR3 runs 14 residues. Per germline, CDR1 MNHEY and CDR2 SVGAGI. J lost 5 bases, V lost 7 bases, and 9 bases had no gene match. The CDR3 nucleotides are TGTGCCAGCACCGAACCCGCGGGAGGGCACGAGCAGTACTTC. It is translated as CASTEPAGGHEQYF.

The chain joins TRBV5-5 to TRBJ2-4; TRBD1 matches at 10 bases. The length of the CDR3 is 16 residues. Germline V CDR1 and CDR2: SGHKS, YYEKEE (reference sequence). The V and J ends lost 4 bases and 0 bases, in that order; junction bases with no gene match: 4. The CDR3 here is CASSGGTGVAKNIQYF. The CDR3 DNA sequence: TGTGCCAGCAGCGGAGGGACAGGGGTAGCCAAAAACATTCAGTACTTC.

This sequence joins TRBV5-3 and TRBJ2-1; D gene uncertain. TRBV5-3 is identified as an open reading frame with a role that is uncertain. The length of the CDR3 is 12 residues. V lost 5 bases, J lost 15 bases, and 18 bases lay in between. Written as DNA, the CDR3 is TGTGCCAGAAGGCCCTACTCCTCCCCGGGGTTCTTC. It encodes CARRPYSSPGFF.

In its sample, this clone was seen once. The chain uses TRBV7-9 and TRBJ2-6; TRBD1 matches 7 bases. This CDR3 has 16 residues. Trimming at V came to 11 bases and at J to 0 bases, leaving 10 bases not matched to a gene. The germline gives CDR1 SEHNR, CDR2 FQNEAQ (reference sequence). The CDR3 sequence: CAAPGQHSSGANVLTF. CDR3 bases: TGTGCCGCCCCGGGACAGCACTCCTCTGGGGCCAACGTCCTGACTTTC.

This clone was recorded once. The rearrangement uses TRBV4-2 and TRBJ2-3; TRBD2 matches at 10 bases. This CDR3 has 18 amino acids. V lost 0 bases to trimming and J lost 3 bases; unmatched junction nucleotides: 9. Germline V gene data show CDR1 as LGHNA and CDR2 as YNFKEQ. The DNA of the CDR3 is TGTGCCAGCAGCCAAGAAGTCCCGGTTAGCGGGAGGACAGATACGCAGTATTTT. The encoded protein is CASSQEVPVSGRTDTQYF.

This chain joins TRBV21-1 and TRBJ2-7; the table's D call, TRBD2, was not checked against the DNA. TRBV21-1 is reported as a pseudogene. The CDR3 is 15 residues long. In DNA form, the CDR3 reads TGTGCCAGCAGCGAGACCAGACTACCTTCTAGTGGGCAGTACTTC. Translated: CASSETRLPSSGQYF.

The chain uses TRBV5-4 and TRBJ2-5, with D possibly TRBD2 on 5 matching bases. Between the trimmed V and J ends, which lost 4 bases and 5 bases, there was a span of 15 bases. This CDR3 contains 14 residues. Germline-derived CDR1 and CDR2 are SGHNT and YYREEE (reference sequence). The CDR3 DNA follows: TGTGCCAGCAGCCCCAGTTATCAGCGGGAGACCCAGTACTTC. This codes for CASSPSYQRETQYF.

The rearrangement links TRBV18 to TRBJ2-3; TRBD1 might be the D (6 bases). CDR3 length: 16 residues. Trimming shortened V by 3 bases and J by 4 bases, and 17 bases separated the two germline ends. Germline-derived CDR1 and CDR2 are KGHSH and LQKENI. CDR3 nucleotide sequence: TGTGCCAGCTCACCCGACAGGTTTCCGTTGTCAGATACGCAGTATTTT. Protein: CASSPDRFPLSDTQYF.

The chain joins TRBV28 to TRBJ2-3; D is undetermined. CDR3 length equals 15 residues. Germline-derived CDR1 and CDR2 are MDHEN and SYDVKM. Trimming stripped 3 bases from V and 4 bases from J, with 14 bases between. CDR3 coding DNA: TGTGCCAGCAGTTTGTCGGCTAGGGTCCCAGATACGCAGTATTTT. As protein: CASSLSARVPDTQYF.

The V and J genes are TRBV2 and TRBJ2-3; TRBD1 agrees at 7 bases. With 6 bases clipped from V and 3 bases from J, the junction kept 3 bases outside the gene matches. This CDR3 is 13 amino acids long. The V gene's germline CDR1 is SNHLY and CDR2 FYNNEI. The CDR3 region is CASRSQGTDTQYF. In DNA form, the CDR3 reads TGTGCCAGCAGGTCACAGGGGACAGATACGCAGTATTTT.

The genes are TRBV29-1 and TRBJ2-7; either TRBD1 or TRBD2 may supply D (5 bases each). There are 15 residues in the CDR3. Trimming pared 6 bases from V and 7 bases from J, leaving 25 bases between. The V gene's germline CDR1 is SQVTM and CDR2 ANQGSEA. For the CDR3, the DNA is TGCAGCGTCATAACGAATCGGGGCGTTCTGGGGGAGCAGTACTTC. As protein: CSVITNRGVLGEQYF.

CDR3 sequence: CASSPGLSEQYF. Written as DNA, the CDR3 is TGTGCCAGCAGCCCAGGGTTGAGCGAGCAGTACTTC. The chain has TRBV7-2 and TRBJ2-7; the D gene is possibly TRBD1 (5 bases). CDR3 length: 12 amino acids. The V end lost 5 bases, the J end lost 6 bases, and 11 bases lay between the germline ends. Per germline, CDR1 SGHTA and CDR2 FQGNSA.

This clone has a handful of counts. The chain combines TRBV19 with TRBJ2-3; D is undetermined. The CDR3 consists of 15 residues. Trimming cost V 5 bases and J 1 base, with 13 bases left between them. CDR1 is LNHDA, CDR2 SQIVND, per germline (reference sequence). The CDR3 DNA is TGTGCCAGTAGTGCCAGGACCTACCGCACAGATACGCAGTATTTT. Protein product: CASSARTYRTDTQYF.

The rearrangement uses TRBV19 and TRBJ2-1, with 7 positions matching TRBD2. Germline CDR1 is LNHDA and CDR2 is SQIVND (reference sequence). The V and J ends lost 6 bases and 7 bases, in that order; junction bases with no gene match: 15. This CDR3 region has 16 residues. CDR3 region: CASSRPGGGSRNEQFF. In DNA, the CDR3 is TGTGCCAGTAGCCGACCCGGCGGCGGGAGTAGGAATGAGCAGTTCTTC. Full variable domain (rest looked up from reference TRBV19 and TRBJ2-1): DGGITQSPKYLFRKEGQNVTLSCEQNLNHDAMYWYRQDPGQGLRLIYYSQIVNDFQKGDIAEGYSVSREKKESFPLTVTSAQKNPTAFYLCASSRPGGGSRNEQFFGPGTRLTVL.

This chain connects TRBV12-5 to TRBJ2-5; 11 bases fit TRBD2. Germline V CDR1 and CDR2: LGHNT, FRNRAP. V gave up 7 bases and J gave up 2 bases; unmatched junction bases: 3. CDR3 length equals 14 residues. The CDR3 loop reads CASAGTSGQETQYF. The CDR3, as DNA: TGTGCTAGTGCTGGGACTAGCGGACAAGAGACCCAGTACTTC.

The chain uses TRBV7-3 and TRBJ2-1; 10 positions agree with TRBD2. The CDR3 covers 16 residues. V lost 5 bases and J lost 6; bases outside the gene matches: 10. Looked up from germline, CDR1 is SGHTA and CDR2 is FQGTGA. CDR3 protein: CASSHGLAGVTNEQFF. The CDR3 DNA reads TGTGCCAGCAGCCACGGGCTAGCGGGAGTCACCAATGAGCAGTTCTTC.

The J gene is TRBJ2-7, the V gene TRBV6-6; D may be TRBD2 (5 bases). From germline, CDR1 is MNHNY and CDR2 SVGAGI (reference sequence). This CDR3 has 13 amino acids. The V and J ends lost 7 bases and 6 bases respectively, with 16 bases between them. Here the CDR3 reads CASNVRGSGEQYF. The CDR3 DNA is TGTGCCAGCAACGTTCGGGGTAGTGGCGAGCAGTACTTC.

The chain combines TRBV14 with TRBJ2-1; D may be TRBD2 (7 bases). CDR1 is SGHDN and CDR2 is FVKESK in the germline V gene. Trimming removed 0 bases from V and 1 base from J, with 10 bases in between. The CDR3 spans 16 residues. The CDR3 is CASSQDRGASYNEQFF. The DNA of the CDR3 is TGTGCCAGCAGCCAAGATCGGGGGGCATCCTACAATGAGCAGTTCTTC.